These 3 T cell receptor beta chains originate from one sample sequenced in a study of blood T cell repertoires in COVID-19. Assay used: immunoSEQ multiplex PCR; TCRdb lists only in-frame clones, some missing. The top ten hold roughly 10% of the sample, which has about 140,000 clones, about 84% seen once. Sequencing used peripheral blood. The source is an elderly woman in a cohort sampled during active or convalescent COVID-19.

The gene calls are TRBV6-6 and TRBJ1-6; 8 bases agree with TRBD1. Germline V gene lookup returns CDR1 MNHNY and CDR2 SVGAGI (reference sequence). The CDR3 is made up of 15 amino acids. Trimming at V came to 6 bases and at J to 6 bases, leaving 7 bases not matched to a gene. The CDR3: CASSLLTGANSPLHF. The CDR3 nucleotides read TGTGCCAGCAGCCTCCTGACAGGGGCTAATTCACCCCTCCACTTT.

The chain combines TRBV7-2 with TRBJ2-3; the match to TRBD2 covers 12 bases. Germline lookup yields CDR1 SGHTA and CDR2 FQGNSA. V shed 5 bases, J shed 1 base, and the junction held 10 bases outside the gene matches. The CDR3 has 18 residues. The CDR3 protein is CASSPTPSGGAGTDTQYF. The CDR3 DNA sequence: TGTGCCAGCAGCCCAACACCTAGCGGGGGGGCCGGCACAGATACGCAGTATTTT.

The chain links TRBV19 to TRBJ1-2; D gene ambiguous. V lost 6 bases to trimming and J lost 0 bases, with 11 bases between them. The CDR3 has 14 residues. CDR1 is LNHDA, CDR2 SQIVND, per germline (reference sequence). Here the CDR3 reads CASREDPSNYGYTF. The CDR3 DNA reads TGTGCCAGTAGGGAGGACCCTTCTAACTATGGCTACACCTTC.